Listed below are T cell receptor beta chains from one sample, sequenced in a study of identical twins. TCRdb reprocessed the 5' RACE reads via MiXCR and lists one record per CDR3 protein. The data contain more than 1.5 million distinct CDR3 sequences, more than 30% of them singletons. Input material: cord blood. These TCRs come from a newborn girl in good health. Each CDR3 is given with its conserved first and last residue. The D gene is left open where the match is weak. A row's size may be missing; if present it is once, few, many or a size class.

V,size,D,length,J,DNA,CDR3
TRBV29-1,many,.,13,TRBJ1-2,TGCAGCGATTTATGGGCGTCGGACTATGGCTACACCTTC,CSDLWASDYGYTF
TRBV25-1,.,TRBD2,15,TRBJ2-7,TGTGCCAGCAGTGAATCCCATACTAGCGGGATCGCCCAGTACTTC,CASSESHTSGIAQYF
TRBV28,.,.,10,TRBJ1-4,TGTGCCAGCTACAATGAAAAACTGTTTTTT,CASYNEKLFF
TRBV9,many,.,13,TRBJ2-7,TGTGCCAGCAGCAGCCAGGGAGGCTACGAGCAGTACTTC,CASSSQGGYEQYF
TRBV6-5,few,.,15,TRBJ2-3,TGTGCCAGCAGTTACCGGGACCTGACGGCAGATACGCAGTATTTT,CASSYRDLTADTQYF
TRBV20-1,few,.,14,TRBJ1-2,TGCAGTGCTAGAGATCTTGGGCTGACCTATGACTACACCTTC,CSARDLGLTYDYTF
TRBV6-1,.,TRBD1,16,TRBJ2-2,TGTGCCAGCAGTGAAATGGGGACAGGGGACACCGGGGAGCTGTTTTTT,CASSEMGTGDTGELFF
TRBV20-1,.,TRBD2,14,TRBJ2-7,TGCAGTGCTAGAGACCGGGGCGGGGGCTACGAGCAGTACTTC,CSARDRGGGYEQYF
TRBV20-1,many,.,10,TRBJ2-7,TGCAGTGGGACTTCCTACGAGCAGTACTTC,CSGTSYEQYF
TRBV5-1,.,.,12,TRBJ2-1,TGCGCCAGCAGCTTCTTGGTTGATGAGCAGTTCTTC,CASSFLVDEQFF
TRBV24-1,.,.,13,TRBJ2-3,TGTGCCACCGCCCGGACTGACACAGATACGCCGTATTTT,CATARTDTDTPYF